Listed below are T cell receptor beta chains from one sample, sequenced in a study of shared clonotypes between healthy human individuals. Produced via immunoSEQ multiplex PCR; TCRdb's table is partial and in-frame only. The table has approximately 2,000,000 clones, approximately 90% seen once. Material for sequencing was naive CD4+ T cells from PBMCs. Source of these receptors: a young man in good health. Some clones in this sample may be carry-over from other donors' samples. Both conserved end residues are trimmed from each CDR3.

TRBV5-1 ASSLFPGVYEQY
TRBV27 ASTHGDSTDTQY
TRBV19 ASIDRGNGNTIY
TRBV30 AWSVLGYEQY
TRBV7-3 ASSLRRENPSEQY
TRBV15 ATIHRDRKKDTQY
TRBV28 ASSKWAIYEQY
TRBV29-1 SVNMQASYYGYT
TRBV5-6 ASSSAGTLWPQH
TRBV5-1 ASSLEGGTYNEQF
TRBV28 ASSSGTLGDQPQH
TRBV28 ASSQDAWEAF
TRBV7-3 ASSLDIGANVLT
TRBV2 ASSMQGNTEAF
TRBV2 ASSDYVTGGSYEQY
TRBV29-1 SVFHPLTDTQY
TRBV30 AWSPINSNQPQH
TRBV9 ASSPGQGNYEQY
TRBV15 ATSRPVGAGLNTEAF
TRBV7-9 ASSLVLGAPADTQY
TRBV11-2 ASAGQGGTGELF
TRBV18 ASSPILFDEQY
TRBV10-2 ASSNRGRGTEAF
TRBV6-1 ASRMDPRGGEQY
TRBV4-3 ASSQEFRYEQY
TRBV19 ASSIVRTDGYT
TRBV30 AWNPGDRDDEKLF
TRBV5-1 ASSLAVNQPQH
TRBV28 ASSFLGGLSGELF
TRBV18 ASSPVVRADNEQF
TRBV19 ASSIGQASTDTQY
TRBV27 ASSLRGRDTNYGYT
TRBV5-1 ASSLDLPSSGNTIY
TRBV4-2 ASSPIPRAEGYT
TRBV9 ASSRQTNGPEAF
TRBV5-1 ASSFGFVKETQY
TRBV2 ASTMGWGTEAF